What follows describes a single TCR beta chain. This sample was included in a study of blood T cell repertoires in COVID-19. Study at large: T cells, B-cell-depleted T cells, or PBMCs supplied cDNA or gDNA.

Sequenced by immunoSEQ multiplex PCR; TCRdb stores in-frame clones only, minus some. The sample holds about 190,000 clones, 84% seen once. The CDR3 is 15 residues long. Deletions cut 6 bases from V and 4 bases from J, with 18 bases between. Germline loops: CDR1 SGHAT, CDR2 FQNNGV. The sequencing input was PBMCs or T cells enriched from blood (not recorded which). The clonotype comes from a woman in her twenties or thirties who had been exposed to COVID-19. This sequence joins TRBV11-2 and TRBJ1-2; TRBD1 is a possible D gene (6 bases). In DNA, the CDR3 is TGTGCCAGCAGGCGAGATGGACAGTCCTTCTATGGCTACACCTTC. Encoded protein: CASRRDGQSFYGYTF.